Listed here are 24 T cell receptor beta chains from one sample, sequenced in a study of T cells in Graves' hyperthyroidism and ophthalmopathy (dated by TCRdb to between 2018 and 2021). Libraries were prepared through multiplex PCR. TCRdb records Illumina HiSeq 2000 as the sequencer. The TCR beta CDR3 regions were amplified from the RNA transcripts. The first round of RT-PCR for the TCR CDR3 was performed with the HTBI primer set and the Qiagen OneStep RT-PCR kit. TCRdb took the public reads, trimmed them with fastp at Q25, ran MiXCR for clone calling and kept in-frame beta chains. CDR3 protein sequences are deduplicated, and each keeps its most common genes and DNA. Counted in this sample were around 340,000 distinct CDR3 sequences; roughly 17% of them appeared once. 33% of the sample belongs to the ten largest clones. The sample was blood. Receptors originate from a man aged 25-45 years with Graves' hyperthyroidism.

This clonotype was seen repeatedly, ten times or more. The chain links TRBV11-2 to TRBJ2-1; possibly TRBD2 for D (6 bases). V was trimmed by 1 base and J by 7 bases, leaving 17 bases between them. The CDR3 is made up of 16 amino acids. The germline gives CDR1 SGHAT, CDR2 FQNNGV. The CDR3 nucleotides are TGTGCCAGCAGCTTAGGTTCCCAGCGGGTTACAAATGAGCAGTTCTTC. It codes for CASSLGSQRVTNEQFF.

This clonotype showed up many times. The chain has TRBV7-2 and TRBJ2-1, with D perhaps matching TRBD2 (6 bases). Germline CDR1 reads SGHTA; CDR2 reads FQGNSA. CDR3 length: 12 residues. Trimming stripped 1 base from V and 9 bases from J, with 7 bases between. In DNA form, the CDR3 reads TGTGCCAGCAGCTTAGTGGAGGGTGAGCAGTTCTTC. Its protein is CASSLVEGEQFF.

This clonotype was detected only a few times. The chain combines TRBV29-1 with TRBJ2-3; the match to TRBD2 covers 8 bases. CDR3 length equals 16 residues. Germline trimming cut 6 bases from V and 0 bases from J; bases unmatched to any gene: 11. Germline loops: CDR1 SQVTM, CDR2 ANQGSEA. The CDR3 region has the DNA TGCAGCGTAGCGGGAGAGAATTTAAAGAGCACAGATACGCAGTATTTT. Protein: CSVAGENLKSTDTQYF.

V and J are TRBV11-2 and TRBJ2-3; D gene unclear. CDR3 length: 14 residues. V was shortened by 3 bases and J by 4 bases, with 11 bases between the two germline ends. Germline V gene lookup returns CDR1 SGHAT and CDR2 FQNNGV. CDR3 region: CASSFLLVSDTQYF. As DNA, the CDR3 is TGTGCCAGCAGCTTCCTCCTAGTCTCAGATACGCAGTATTTT.

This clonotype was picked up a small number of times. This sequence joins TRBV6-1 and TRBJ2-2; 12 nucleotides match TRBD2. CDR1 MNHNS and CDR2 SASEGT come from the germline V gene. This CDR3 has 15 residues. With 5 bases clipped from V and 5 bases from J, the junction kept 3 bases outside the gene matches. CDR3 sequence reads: CASSPTSGGTGELFF. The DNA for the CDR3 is TGTGCCAGCAGTCCTACTAGCGGGGGGACCGGGGAGCTGTTTTTT.

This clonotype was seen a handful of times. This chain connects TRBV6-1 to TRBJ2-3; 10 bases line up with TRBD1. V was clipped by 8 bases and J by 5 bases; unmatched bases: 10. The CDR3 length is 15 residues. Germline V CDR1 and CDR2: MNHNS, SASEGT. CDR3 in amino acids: CASSLTGGMGDTQYF. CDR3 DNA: TGTGCCAGCTCATTGACAGGGGGCATGGGAGATACGCAGTATTTT.

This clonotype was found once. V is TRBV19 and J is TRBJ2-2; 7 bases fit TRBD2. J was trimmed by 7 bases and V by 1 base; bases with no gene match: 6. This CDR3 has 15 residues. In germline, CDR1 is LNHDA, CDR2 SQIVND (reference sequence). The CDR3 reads CASSIVGTKGGELFF. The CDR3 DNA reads TGTGCCAGTAGTATAGTCGGGACTAAAGGCGGGGAGCTGTTTTTT.

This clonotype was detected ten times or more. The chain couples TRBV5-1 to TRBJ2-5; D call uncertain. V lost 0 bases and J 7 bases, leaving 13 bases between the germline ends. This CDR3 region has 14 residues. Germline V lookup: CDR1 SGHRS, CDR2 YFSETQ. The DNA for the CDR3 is TGCGCCAGCAGCTTGGGCTGGCCCCAGTGGACCCAGTACTTC. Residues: CASSLGWPQWTQYF.

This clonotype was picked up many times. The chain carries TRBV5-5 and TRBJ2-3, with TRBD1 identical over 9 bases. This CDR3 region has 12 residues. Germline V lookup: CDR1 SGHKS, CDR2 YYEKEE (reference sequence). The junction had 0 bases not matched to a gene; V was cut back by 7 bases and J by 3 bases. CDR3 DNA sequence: TGTGCCAGCGGGACAGGGACAGATACGCAGTATTTT. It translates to CASGTGTDTQYF.

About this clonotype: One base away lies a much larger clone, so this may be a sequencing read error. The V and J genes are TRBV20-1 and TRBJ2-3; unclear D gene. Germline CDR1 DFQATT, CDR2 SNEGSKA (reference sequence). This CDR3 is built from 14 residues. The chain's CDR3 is CSPSPAVSTDTQYF. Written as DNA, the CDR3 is TGCAGCCCCTCCCCGGCAGTTTCCACAGATACGCAGTATTTT.

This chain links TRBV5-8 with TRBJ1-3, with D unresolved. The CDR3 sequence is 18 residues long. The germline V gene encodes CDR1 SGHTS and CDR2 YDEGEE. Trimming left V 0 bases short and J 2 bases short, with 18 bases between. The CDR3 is CASSLAKGQGQPGNTIYF. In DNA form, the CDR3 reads TGTGCCAGCAGCTTGGCGAAAGGTCAAGGGCAGCCTGGAAACACCATATATTTT.

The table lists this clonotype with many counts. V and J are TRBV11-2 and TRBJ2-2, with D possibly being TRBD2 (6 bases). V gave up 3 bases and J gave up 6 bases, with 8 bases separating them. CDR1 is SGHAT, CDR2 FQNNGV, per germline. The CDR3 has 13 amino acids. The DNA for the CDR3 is TGTGCCAGCAGCTTCAGGGAGGCCGGGGAGCTGTTTTTT. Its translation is CASSFREAGELFF.

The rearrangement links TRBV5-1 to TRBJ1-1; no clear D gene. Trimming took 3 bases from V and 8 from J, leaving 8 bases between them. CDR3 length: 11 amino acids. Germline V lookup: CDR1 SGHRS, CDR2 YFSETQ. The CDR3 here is CASSWGREAFF. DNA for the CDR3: TGCGCCAGCAGCTGGGGTCGGGAAGCTTTCTTT.

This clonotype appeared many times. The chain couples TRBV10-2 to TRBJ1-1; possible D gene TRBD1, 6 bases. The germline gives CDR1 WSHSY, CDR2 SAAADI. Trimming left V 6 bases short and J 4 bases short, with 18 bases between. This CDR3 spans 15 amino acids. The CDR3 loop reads CASRGHGGRGTEAFF. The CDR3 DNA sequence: TGCGCCAGCAGGGGGCATGGGGGGCGAGGCACTGAAGCTTTCTTT.

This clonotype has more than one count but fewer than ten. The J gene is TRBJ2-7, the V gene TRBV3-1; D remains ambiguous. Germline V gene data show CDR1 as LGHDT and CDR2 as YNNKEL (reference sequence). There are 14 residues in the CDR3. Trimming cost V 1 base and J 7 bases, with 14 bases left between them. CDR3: CASSQGRRRGEQYF. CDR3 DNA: TGTGCCAGCAGCCAAGGACGGCGACGCGGTGAGCAGTACTTC.

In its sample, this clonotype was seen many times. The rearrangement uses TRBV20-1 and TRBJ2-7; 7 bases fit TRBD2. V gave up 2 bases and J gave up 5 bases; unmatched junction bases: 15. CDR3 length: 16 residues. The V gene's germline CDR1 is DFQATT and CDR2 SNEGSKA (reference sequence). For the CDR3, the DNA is TGCAGTGCTAGACCCTCTTGGGAGGGGATGGTGGACGAGCAGTACTTC. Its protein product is CSARPSWEGMVDEQYF.

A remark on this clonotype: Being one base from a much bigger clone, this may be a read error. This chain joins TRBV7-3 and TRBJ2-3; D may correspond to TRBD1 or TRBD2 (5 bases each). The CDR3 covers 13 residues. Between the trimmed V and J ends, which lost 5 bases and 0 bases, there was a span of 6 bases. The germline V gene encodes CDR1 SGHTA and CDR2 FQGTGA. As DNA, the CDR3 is TGTGCCAGCAGCGGGGACAGCACAGATACGCAGTATTTT. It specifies CASSGDSTDTQYF.

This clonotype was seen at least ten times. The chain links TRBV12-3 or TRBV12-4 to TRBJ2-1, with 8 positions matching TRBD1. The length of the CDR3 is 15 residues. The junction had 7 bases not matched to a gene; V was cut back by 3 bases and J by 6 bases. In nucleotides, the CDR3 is TGTGCCAGCAGTTTTGCGACAGGGGCGTCCAATGAGCAGTTCTTC. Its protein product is CASSFATGASNEQFF.

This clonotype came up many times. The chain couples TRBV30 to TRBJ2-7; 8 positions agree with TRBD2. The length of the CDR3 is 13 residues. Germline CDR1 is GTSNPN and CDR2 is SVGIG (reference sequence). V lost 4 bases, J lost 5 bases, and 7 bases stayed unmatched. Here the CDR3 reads CAWNPGGFNEQYF. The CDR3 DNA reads TGTGCCTGGAACCCGGGAGGGTTCAACGAGCAGTACTTC.

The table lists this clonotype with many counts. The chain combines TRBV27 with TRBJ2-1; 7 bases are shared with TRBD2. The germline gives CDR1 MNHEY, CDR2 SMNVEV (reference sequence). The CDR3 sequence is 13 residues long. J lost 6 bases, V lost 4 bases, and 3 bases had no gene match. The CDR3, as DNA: TGTGCCAGCAGTTCATCTAGCGGCAATGAGCAGTTCTTC. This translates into CASSSSSGNEQFF.

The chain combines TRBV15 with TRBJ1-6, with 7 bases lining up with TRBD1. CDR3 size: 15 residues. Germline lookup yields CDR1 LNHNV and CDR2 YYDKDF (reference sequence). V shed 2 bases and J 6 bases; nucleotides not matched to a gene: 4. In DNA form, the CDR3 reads TGTGCCACCAGCAGAAACAGGGGAAGTAATTCACCCCTCCACTTT. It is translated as CATSRNRGSNSPLHF.

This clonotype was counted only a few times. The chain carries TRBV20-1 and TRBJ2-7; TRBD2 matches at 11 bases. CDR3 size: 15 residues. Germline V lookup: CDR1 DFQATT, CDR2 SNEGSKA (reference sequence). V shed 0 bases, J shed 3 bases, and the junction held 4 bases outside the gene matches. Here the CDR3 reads CSARDPGTSGYEQYF. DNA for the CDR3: TGCAGTGCTAGAGATCCTGGGACTAGCGGCTACGAGCAGTACTTC.

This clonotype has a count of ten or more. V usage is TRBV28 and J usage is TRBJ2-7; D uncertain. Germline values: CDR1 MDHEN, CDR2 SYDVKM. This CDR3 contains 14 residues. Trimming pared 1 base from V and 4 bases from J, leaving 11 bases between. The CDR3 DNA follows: TGTGCCAGCAGTTTATCATTTAACCGGTACGAGCAGTACTTC. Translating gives CASSLSFNRYEQYF.

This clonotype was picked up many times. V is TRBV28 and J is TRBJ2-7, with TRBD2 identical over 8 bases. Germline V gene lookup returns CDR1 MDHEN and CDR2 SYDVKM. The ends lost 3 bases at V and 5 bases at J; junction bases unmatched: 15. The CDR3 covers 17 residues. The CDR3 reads CASSFSGFSGSFHEQYF. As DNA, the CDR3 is TGTGCCAGCAGTTTTTCAGGCTTCAGCGGGAGCTTCCACGAGCAGTACTTC.